This is a list of T cell receptor beta chains from one sample in a study of blood T cell repertoires in COVID-19. Profiling relied on immunoSEQ multiplex PCR, and the TCRdb table lists in-frame clones only, not all of them. The table records about 240,000 clones, under 85% of them present only once. Sequencing was performed on peripheral blood. The source is a man aged 30 to 39 who had recovered from COVID-19. Each CDR3 is given with its conserved first and last residue. The D gene is left open where the match is weak. Size tells how often a clone was seen (once, few, many) or the class of an expanded clone, and some rows leave it out.

v_call	d_call	j_call	clone_size	cdr3_aa	cdr3_nt
TRBV4-1	TRBD2	TRBJ2-5	-	CASSQAQGGGAVETQYF	TGCGCCAGCAGCCAAGCCCAAGGCGGGGGGGCCGTGGAGACCCAGTACTTC
TRBV10-2	TRBD1	TRBJ1-2	once	CASSVGQGYGYTF	TGCGCCAGCAGTGTTGGACAGGGATATGGCTACACCTTC
TRBV3-1/TRBV3-2	TRBD2	TRBJ2-5	-	CASSYPTSGQETQYF	TGTGCCAGCAGCTACCCGACTAGCGGTCAAGAGACCCAGTACTTC
TRBV7-9	-	TRBJ1-2	-	CASTPSGRGYYGYTF	TGTGCCAGCACCCCAAGTGGCAGGGGCTACTATGGCTACACCTTC
TRBV6-5	TRBD1	TRBJ1-3	-	CATQTGRGNTIYF	TGTGCCACTCAGACAGGGAGAGGAAACACCATATATTTT
TRBV10-1	TRBD1	TRBJ2-2	-	CASSPGQGPPYPGELFF	TGCGCCAGCAGTCCCGGACAGGGGCCACCGTACCCCGGGGAGCTGTTTTTT
TRBV9	-	TRBJ1-1	-	CASSVHGNTEAFF	TGTGCCAGCAGCGTCCACGGGAACACTGAAGCTTTCTTT
TRBV7-3	TRBD2	TRBJ2-3	-	CASSPSTSGGADTQYF	TGTGCCAGCAGCCCCTCGACTAGCGGGGGGGCAGATACGCAGTATTTT
TRBV7-9	-	TRBJ1-5	once	CASSFGVSSNQPQHF	TGTGCCAGCAGCTTCGGAGTATCTAGCAATCAGCCCCAGCATTTT
TRBV3-1/TRBV3-2	TRBD2	TRBJ2-1	-	CASSQDARGGNNEQFF	TGTGCCAGCAGCCAAGATGCCCGGGGGGGGAACAATGAGCAGTTCTTC
TRBV28	-	TRBJ1-2	-	CASSGGVLGRDGYTF	TGTGCCAGCAGCGGGGGGGTTCTAGGCAGGGATGGCTACACCTTC
TRBV5-1	-	TRBJ1-6	-	CASSLPGGRTPLHF	TGCGCCAGCAGCTTGCCCGGCGGGAGGACACCCCTCCACTTT
TRBV3-1/TRBV3-2	TRBD2	TRBJ2-5	-	CASSTQLAGTQYF	TGTGCCAGCAGCACTCAACTAGCGGGGACCCAGTACTTC
TRBV4-1	-	TRBJ1-4	-	CASSQDPEVVEKLFF	TGCGCCAGCAGCCAAGATCCGGAGGTTGTAGAAAAACTGTTTTTT
TRBV4-2	TRBD2	TRBJ2-3	many	CASSQDLGGGGTDTQYF	TGTGCCAGCAGCCAAGATTTGGGCGGGGGGGGGACAGATACGCAGTATTTT
TRBV11-2	-	TRBJ2-1	-	CASSLGGGSYNEQFF	TGTGCCAGCAGCTTGGGTGGGGGGTCCTACAATGAGCAGTTCTTC
TRBV18	-	TRBJ2-6	-	CASSPPSRGPSGANVLTF	TGTGCCAGCTCACCACCCTCGCGGGGGCCTTCTGGGGCCAACGTCCTGACTTTC
TRBV18	-	TRBJ2-4	-	CASSPGAGKNIQYF	TGTGCCAGCTCCCCAGGGGCTGGCAAAAACATTCAGTACTTC
TRBV28	TRBD2	TRBJ2-3	-	CASTLAGGGTDTQYF	TGTGCCAGCACCTTAGCGGGGGGGGGTACAGATACGCAGTATTTT
TRBV27	-	TRBJ2-2	-	CASSHGTLNTEELFF	TGTGCCAGCAGCCATGGGACATTGAACACCGAGGAGCTGTTTTTT
TRBV6-6	TRBD1	TRBJ1-5	-	CASNNQGAGQPQHF	TGTGCCAGCAATAACCAGGGGGCTGGTCAGCCCCAGCATTTT
TRBV3-1/TRBV3-2	-	TRBJ2-5	-	CASSRLSETQYF	TGTGCCAGCAGCCGCTTGAGTGAGACCCAGTACTTC
TRBV7-6	-	TRBJ1-2	-	CASSSVLEASNYGYTF	TGTGCCAGCAGCTCGGTTCTTGAGGCATCCAACTATGGCTACACCTTC
TRBV3-1/TRBV3-2	TRBD1	TRBJ2-5	-	CASSSGGTWKTQYF	TGTGCCAGCAGCTCAGGGGGAACCTGGAAGACCCAGTACTTC
TRBV9	TRBD2	TRBJ2-1	once	CASSAQGTRGNEQFF	TGTGCCAGCAGCGCCCAAGGGACTAGGGGAAATGAGCAGTTCTTC
TRBV18	-	TRBJ1-1	-	CASSPVGRTEAFF	TGTGCCAGCTCACCGGTTGGGAGGACTGAAGCTTTCTTT
TRBV9	-	TRBJ1-2	-	CASSQGVDGYTF	TGTGCCAGCAGCCAGGGTGTGGATGGCTACACCTTC
TRBV6-1	-	TRBJ2-2	-	CASSERAGRNTGELFF	TGTGCCAGCAGTGAACGGGCGGGGAGGAACACCGGGGAGCTGTTTTTT
TRBV5-4	-	TRBJ2-5	once	CASSLANIPGGAETQYF	TGTGCCAGCAGCTTGGCGAATATCCCGGGGGGCGCGGAGACCCAGTACTTC
TRBV4-1	-	TRBJ2-3	-	CASSWAPGDTQYF	TGCGCCAGCAGCTGGGCTCCCGGAGATACGCAGTATTTT
TRBV3-1/TRBV3-2	-	TRBJ2-2	-	CASSQVGIGELFF	TGTGCCAGCAGCCAAGTCGGGATCGGGGAGCTGTTTTTT
TRBV7-7	TRBD1	TRBJ2-2	-	CASSRTQGEGELFF	TGTGCCAGCAGCCGCACACAGGGGGAAGGGGAGCTGTTTTTT
TRBV2	-	TRBJ2-3	few	CASKEGAVTQYF	TGTGCCAGCAAGGAGGGGGCCGTAACGCAGTATTTT
TRBV29-1	-	TRBJ1-1	once	CSASRLESTEAFF	TGCAGCGCTAGCCGGTTGGAAAGCACTGAAGCTTTCTTT
TRBV14	TRBD1	TRBJ1-2	-	CASSQGHRGSGYTF	TGTGCCAGCAGCCAGGGGCACAGGGGATCTGGCTACACCTTC
TRBV2	-	TRBJ1-2	-	CASGRGRAGNYGYTF	TGTGCCAGCGGACGGGGCAGGGCGGGAAACTATGGCTACACCTTC
TRBV15	TRBD2	TRBJ2-2	-	CATSRDAQAGRTGELFF	TGTGCCACCAGCAGAGATGCTCAAGCGGGGCGCACCGGGGAGCTGTTTTTT
TRBV28	TRBD1	TRBJ1-5	-	CASSSTRTGVNQPQHF	TGTGCCAGCAGTTCCACCCGGACAGGTGTTAATCAGCCCCAGCATTTT
TRBV12-3/TRBV12-4	-	TRBJ1-5	few	CASSQTENQPQHF	TGTGCCAGCAGCCAGACAGAAAATCAGCCCCAGCATTTT